One sample yielded the 23 T cell receptor beta chains listed below, sequenced in a study of CD8 T cells in Susac syndrome. Reverse transcription of roughly 0.5 to 1 ug RNA was performed with random hexamers. MiXCR was run by TCRdb on the immunoSEQ multiplex PCR reads, yielding one entry per CDR3 protein. The sample yields approximately 210,000 distinct CDR3 sequences, over 90% seen once. Specimen: CD4+ T cells from PBMCs. The receptors shown here come from a human donor with Susac syndrome.

V gene TRBV11-2 combines with J gene TRBJ2-1, with D hard to call. The CDR3 contains 12 residues. Germline assignment: CDR1 SGHAT and CDR2 FQNNGV. Trimming left V 2 bases short and J 5 bases short, with 4 bases between. The DNA of the CDR3 is TGTGCCAGCAGCTTATCGCACAATGAGCAGTTCTTC. Its protein product is CASSLSHNEQFF.

This clonotype was detected only once. This chain connects TRBV6-2 or TRBV6-3 to TRBJ2-1, with D unresolved. This CDR3 has 15 residues. Germline assignment: CDR1 MNHEY and CDR2 SVGEGT. The germline V and J ends were trimmed by 2 bases and 10 bases, with 18 bases remaining between them. CDR3 region: CASSYPVGPTDEQFF. In DNA form, the CDR3 reads TGTGCCAGCAGTTACCCCGTTGGACCTACCGACGAGCAGTTCTTC.

The rearrangement joins TRBV6-2 or TRBV6-3 to TRBJ2-7, with D uncertain. CDR1 is MNHEY and CDR2 is SVGEGT in the germline V gene. The CDR3 totals 12 residues. Trimming took off 4 bases at V and 2 bases at J, with 6 bases between the two ends. For the CDR3, the DNA is TGTGCCAGCAGTTTAAATACCTACGAGCAGTACTTC. This sequence encodes CASSLNTYEQYF.

The V and J genes are TRBV20-1 and TRBJ2-7; no reliable D call. This CDR3 spans 13 amino acids. V was shortened by 1 base and J by 6 bases, with 13 bases between the two germline ends. Looked up from germline, CDR1 is DFQATT and CDR2 is SNEGSKA (reference sequence). The CDR3 is CSARVDPPGEQYF. The CDR3 nucleotides read TGCAGTGCTAGAGTAGACCCCCCTGGCGAGCAGTACTTC.

The chain has TRBV30 and TRBJ1-1, with D possibly being TRBD1 (6 bases). The germline V gene has CDR1 GTSNPN and CDR2 SVGIG (reference sequence). This CDR3 has 12 residues. V lost 2 bases and J lost 7, with 11 bases in between. The CDR3, as DNA: TGTGCCTGGAGTACAGGGAACGGTGAAGCTTTCTTT. Its translation: CAWSTGNGEAFF.

This sequence joins TRBV12-3 or TRBV12-4 and TRBJ1-5, with 10 positions matching TRBD1. CDR3 length equals 14 residues. Germline trimming cut 5 bases from V and 7 bases from J; bases unmatched to any gene: 5. The CDR3 bases are TGTGCCAGCAGTACCGGGACAGGGGAACAGCCCCAGCATTTT. It codes for CASSTGTGEQPQHF.

This chain uses TRBV3-1 with TRBJ2-7; D perhaps matches TRBD1 (5 bases). The V gene lost 3 bases and the J gene lost 1 base, with 13 bases spanning the gap. CDR3 length: 15 amino acids. CDR1 is LGHDT and CDR2 is YNNKEL in the germline V gene (reference sequence). The CDR3 spells CASSHVGRASYEQYF. The CDR3 DNA reads TGTGCCAGCAGCCACGTTGGCAGGGCGTCCTACGAGCAGTACTTC.

This clonotype was observed a few times. V and J are TRBV11-2 and TRBJ2-1; tentative D call: TRBD1 (6 bases). Germline CDR1 reads SGHAT; CDR2 reads FQNNGV. V lost 5 bases to trimming and J lost 7 bases, with 15 bases between them. CDR3 length: 14 residues. The CDR3 sequence: CASSPTGNRNEQFF. CDR3 bases: TGTGCCAGCAGCCCCACAGGGAATAGAAATGAGCAGTTCTTC.

The chain carries TRBV5-4 and TRBJ1-1, with D unresolved. Trimming removed 2 bases at V and 1 base at J, with 9 bases between. CDR1 is SGHNT and CDR2 is YYREEE in the germline V gene (reference sequence). The CDR3 is 14 amino acids. The CDR3 sequence: CASSFGEANTEAFF. The DNA for the CDR3 is TGTGCCAGCAGCTTCGGGGAAGCGAACACTGAAGCTTTCTTT.

The J gene is TRBJ2-2, the V gene TRBV28; D remains unclear. This CDR3 has 14 residues. Germline CDR1 reads MDHEN; CDR2 reads SYDVKM. Trimming took 7 bases from V and 0 from J, leaving 9 bases between them. The chain's CDR3 is CASKFRSNTGELFF. Here the CDR3 DNA reads TGTGCCAGCAAGTTCAGGTCGAACACCGGGGAGCTGTTTTTT.

This chain connects TRBV3-1 to TRBJ2-3; TRBD2 aligns across 10 bases. With V trimmed by 8 bases and J by 4 bases, 9 bases remained unmatched. CDR1 and CDR2 (germline): LGHDT, YNNKEL (reference sequence). The CDR3 is 15 amino acids. The CDR3 spells CASALIAGGADTQYF. In nucleotides, the CDR3 is TGTGCCAGCGCTCTAATAGCGGGGGGAGCAGATACGCAGTATTTT.

V is TRBV14 and J is TRBJ2-7; the D is unclear. Germline CDR1 and CDR2: SGHDN and FVKESK. This CDR3 contains 15 residues. V was trimmed by 0 bases and J by 3 bases, leaving 12 bases between them. As DNA, the CDR3 is TGTGCCAGCAGCCAAGATCGTGGCACGAGCTACGAGCAGTACTTC. Translation: CASSQDRGTSYEQYF.

The rearrangement links TRBV5-1 to TRBJ2-6, with D hard to call. The CDR3 extends over 16 amino acids. CDR1 SGHRS and CDR2 YFSETQ come from the germline V gene. The V end was cut by 0 bases, the J end by 3 bases, with 10 bases between. CDR3 in DNA: TGCGCCAGCAGCTTGGATTCAGTAAATGGGGCCAACGTCCTGACTTTC. Translation gives CASSLDSVNGANVLTF.

CDR3 residues: CASSPIDRNQPQHF. The CDR3 region has the DNA TGTGCCAGCTCACCGATCGACCGAAATCAGCCCCAGCATTTT. The chain carries TRBV18 and TRBJ1-5; D remains unclear. Deletions cut 3 bases from V and 4 bases from J, with 10 bases between. Germline CDR1 is KGHSH and CDR2 is LQKENI. This CDR3 spans 14 amino acids.

The chain is built from TRBV20-1 and TRBJ1-5; TRBD1 is a possible D gene (6 bases). V was trimmed by 1 base and J by 3 bases, leaving 13 bases between them. Germline V CDR1 and CDR2: DFQATT, SNEGSKA (reference sequence). The CDR3 loop spans 15 amino acids. The CDR3: CSARVSGALNQPQHF. The CDR3 DNA reads TGCAGTGCTAGAGTGTCAGGGGCCCTCAATCAGCCCCAGCATTTT.

The J gene is TRBJ1-5, the V gene TRBV5-1, with 7 bases matching TRBD1. This CDR3 spans 16 amino acids. V shed 2 bases, J shed 1 base, and the junction held 6 bases outside the gene matches. The germline CDR1 and CDR2 sequences are SGHRS and YFSETQ. CDR3 sequence reads: CASSFQGGQSNQPQHF. The CDR3 DNA reads as TGCGCCAGCAGCTTCCAGGGGGGACAGAGCAATCAGCCCCAGCATTTT.

The gene calls are TRBV6-2 or TRBV6-3 and TRBJ2-7, with TRBD2 matching 7 bases. The CDR3 runs to 15 residues. Germline trimming cut 2 bases from V and 3 bases from J; bases unmatched to any gene: 7. Germline CDR1 and CDR2: MNHEY and SVGEGT. For the CDR3, the DNA is TGTGCCAGCAGTTACGATCGGGGGAGGGTCTACGAGCAGTACTTC. Its translation: CASSYDRGRVYEQYF.

This chain links TRBV4-3 with TRBJ1-5, with D tentatively TRBD1 (5 bases). Trimming removed 0 bases from V and 7 bases from J, with 10 bases in between. Germline loops: CDR1 LGHNA, CDR2 YSLEER. The CDR3 is 14 residues long. CDR3 bases: TGCGCCAGCAGCCAAGATGCCAGGGACCAGCCCCAGCATTTT. This sequence encodes CASSQDARDQPQHF.

The chain employs TRBV9 and TRBJ2-6; TRBD1 matches 8 bases. The trim removed 4 bases at V and 0 bases at J, leaving 15 bases unmatched. The CDR3 runs 20 residues. The germline V gene has CDR1 SGDLS and CDR2 YYNGEE. The CDR3 DNA is TGTGCCAGCAGCCGACCAACGAGGACAGGGATAAACTCTGGGGCCAACGTCCTGACTTTC. Translating it yields CASSRPTRTGINSGANVLTF.

This chain links TRBV29-1 with TRBJ2-3; 10 bases line up with TRBD2. Germline CDR1 is SQVTM and CDR2 is ANQGSEA. The V segment lost 6 bases and the J segment 2 bases; nucleotides outside the gene matches: 8. The CDR3 consists of 15 residues. This CDR3 reads CSVIVLAGFTDTQYF. The CDR3 coding sequence is TGCAGCGTCATAGTACTAGCGGGGTTCACAGATACGCAGTATTTT.

This clonotype was seen only a few times. The V gene is TRBV6-5, the J gene TRBJ2-3, with D unclear. Germline lookup yields CDR1 MNHEY and CDR2 SVGAGI. Between the trimmed V and J ends, which lost 7 bases and 1 base, there was a span of 9 bases. This CDR3 has 13 residues. In nucleotides, the CDR3 is TGTGCCAGCACCCGTCAGGGCACAGATACGCAGTATTTT. It is translated as CASTRQGTDTQYF.

The V gene is TRBV24-1, the J gene TRBJ2-2; D is uncertain. Looked up from germline, CDR1 is KGHDR and CDR2 is SFDVKD. The CDR3 contains 13 residues. Between the trimmed V and J ends, which lost 2 bases and 3 bases, there was a span of 3 bases. Here the CDR3 DNA reads TGTGCCACCAGTGATTATTACACCGGGGAGCTGTTTTTT. Amino acids: CATSDYYTGELFF.

The chain combines TRBV24-1 with TRBJ1-1; no firm D call. Germline CDR1 is KGHDR and CDR2 is SFDVKD. CDR3 size: 16 residues. The germline V and J ends were trimmed by 2 bases and 2 bases, with 14 bases remaining between them. The CDR3 region is CATSDSSLTGNTEAFF. The CDR3, as DNA: TGTGCCACCAGTGATTCGTCCTTGACCGGTAACACTGAAGCTTTCTTT.